These 23 T cell receptor gamma chains were sequenced from one sample in a study of gamma-delta T cells after stem cell transplantation (dated by TCRdb to about 2016). Preparation of the library involved RT-PCR. Data came from an Illumina MiSeq. TCRdb reanalyzed the public reads with the CATT caller, and identical DNA sequences were merged afterwards. This sample holds around 430 gamma-chain clones; under 2.5% were observed only once. 30% to 45% of the sample goes to the ten largest clones. The specimen sequenced was gamma-delta T cells. These receptors originate from a human donor. It is not recorded whose cells these are; they may come from a transplant donor.

With regard to this clone: The protein TCRdb lists belongs to a much larger clone and differs from this DNA's translation at residue 12, which points to a read error; the protein shown is made from the DNA. As DNA, the CDR3 is TGTGCCTTGTGGGAGGAGCAGTTGGGCAAAAAAGTCAAGGTATTT. It is translated as CALWEEQLGKKVKVF. This chain connects TRGV9 to TRGJP. Germline-derived CDR1 and CDR2 are GITISATS and ISYDGTV (reference sequence). This CDR3 contains 15 residues.

About this clone: A read error is the likely source, as a far larger clone sits one nucleotide away. Distinct nucleotide sequences in the sample also encode this CDR3. The J gene is TRGJ1 or TRGJ2, the V gene TRGV2. The CDR3 contains 15 residues. Germline CDR1 EGSNGY, CDR2 YDSYNSKV. The CDR3 spells CATWDGGRWGYKKLF. CDR3 DNA sequence: TGTGCCACCTGGGACGGCGGAAGGTGGGGTTATAAGAAGCTCTTT.

About this clone itself: The TCRdb protein, from a much larger clone, departs from this DNA's translation at residue 6, likely by read error; the protein shown derives from the DNA. The genes are TRGV2 and TRGJ1 or TRGJ2. The trim removed 3 bases at V and 4 bases at J, leaving 6 bases unmatched. Germline values: CDR1 EGSNGY, CDR2 YDSYNSKV. CDR3 size: 13 residues. Here the CDR3 DNA reads TGTGCCACCTGGGACAGGAACTATTATAAGAAACTCTTT. Encoded protein: CATWDRNYYKKLF.

This clone came up a few times. This likely traces to a read error, being one base from a far larger clone. The rearrangement joins TRGV2 to TRGJ1 or TRGJ2. CDR1 is EGSNGY and CDR2 is YDSYNSKV in the germline V gene. This CDR3 has 14 amino acids. The CDR3 coding sequence is TGTGCCGCCTGGGACGGGCTGTCGTATTATAAGAAACTCTTT. This gives the protein CAAWDGLSYYKKLF.

In this sample, this clone turned up a few times. Given a far larger clone just one base away, this is likely a sequencing read error. Other nucleotide sequences from this sample produce the same CDR3. This chain uses TRGV2 with TRGJP2. The CDR3 totals 17 residues. V shed 0 bases and J 3 bases; nucleotides not matched to a gene: 10. Germline CDR1 is EGSNGY and CDR2 is YDSYNSKV. DNA for the CDR3: TGTGCCACCTGGGACGGGCAGGGGGGAGGTAGTGATTGGATCAAGACGTTT. Residues: CATWDGQGGGSDWIKTF.

A few counts support this clone. A far more abundant clone sits one base away, making this likely a read error. The sample contains more than one DNA sequence encoding this CDR3. The chain couples TRGV4 to TRGJ1 or TRGJ2. Germline V CDR1 and CDR2: EGSTGY, YDSYTSSV. This CDR3 comprises 13 residues. With 4 bases clipped from V and 2 bases from J, the junction kept 5 bases outside the gene matches. Here the CDR3 reads CATWDGYYYKKLF. The CDR3 DNA reads as TGTGCCACCTGGGACGGCTATTATTATAAGAAACTCTTT.

In the case of this clone: Only one base separates this from a far larger clonotype, so it likely reflects a read error. Other DNA sequences in the sample encode the same CDR3. CDR3 amino acids: CALWEVRWQGKELGKKIKVF. In DNA, the CDR3 is TGTGCCTTGTGGGAGGTGCGGTGGCAGGGGAAAGAGTTGGGCAAAAAGATCAAGGTATTT. V usage is TRGV9 and J usage is TRGJP. CDR3 length equals 20 residues. Germline V lookup: CDR1 GITISATS, CDR2 ISYDGTV (reference sequence).

This clone occurred a few times. TCRdb lists the protein of a much larger clone for this DNA, which differs at residue 2, so this is likely a read error; the protein given here is translated from the DNA itself. J is TRGJP and V is TRGV9. Per the germline V gene, CDR1 is GITISATS and CDR2 is ISYDGTV (reference sequence). This CDR3 has 16 residues. CDR3 sequence (DNA): TGTACCTTGTGGGAGGCCCAAGAGTTGGGCAAAAAAATCAAGGTATTT. This translates into CTLWEAQELGKKIKVF.

This clone occurred a few times. It is likely a read error: a sequence one base away is far more abundant. The chain combines TRGV9 with TRGJP. The length of the CDR3 is 17 residues. The germline V gene has CDR1 GITISATS and CDR2 ISYDGTV (reference sequence). CDR3 residues: CALWEVLEELGKKIEVF. The CDR3 DNA reads as TGTGCCTTGTGGGAGGTGCTAGAAGAGTTGGGCAAAAAAATCGAGGTATTT.

A few counts support this clone. A far larger clone is one nucleotide away, so this likely arose from a read error. Other DNA sequences of this sample code for an identical CDR3. The chain couples TRGV5 to TRGJ1 or TRGJ2. V lost 8 bases, J lost 10 bases, and 17 bases stayed unmatched. The germline V gene encodes CDR1 VINAFY and CDR2 YDVSNSKD. There are 13 residues in the CDR3. The CDR3 loop reads CATSAVKGVKKLF. The CDR3 region has the DNA TGTGCCACCTCGGCAGTCAAAGGTGTCAAGAAACTCTTT.

This clone appeared a few times. This sequence is one base from a far larger clone and is likely a read error. The rearrangement joins TRGV9 to TRGJP. The germline gives CDR1 GITISATS, CDR2 ISYDGTV (reference sequence). This CDR3 has 15 residues. The CDR3 region is CALRDPGLGKKIKVF. The CDR3 DNA reads as TGTGCCTTGCGGGACCCAGGGTTGGGCAAAAAAATCAAGGTATTT.

This clone rates as large (0.1 to 1%). Additional DNA sequences in this sample encode the identical CDR3. The chain combines TRGV9 with TRGJP. CDR3 size: 16 residues. Germline CDR1 reads GITISATS; CDR2 reads ISYDGTV (reference sequence). The ends lost 0 bases at V and 9 bases at J; junction bases unmatched: 5. The CDR3 nucleotides read TGTGCCTTGTGGGAGGTGCTAGTGTTGGGCAAAAAAATCAAGGTATTT. Its protein is CALWEVLVLGKKIKVF.

This clone is large. The identical CDR3 is also encoded by other nucleotide sequences in the sample. The chain links TRGV2 to TRGJP2. CDR1 and CDR2 from the germline V gene are EGSNGY and YDSYNSKV. The CDR3 covers 17 residues. V shed 0 bases, J shed 3 bases, and the junction held 10 bases outside the gene matches. The DNA for the CDR3 is TGTGCCACCTGGGACGGGCAGGGGGGGGGTAGTGATTGGATCAAGACGTTT. It yields the protein CATWDGQGGGSDWIKTF.

A word on this clone: A far larger clone lies a single base away; this is likely a read error. The chain recombines TRGV9 with TRGJP. This CDR3 comprises 17 residues. CDR1 is GITISATS, CDR2 ISYDGTV, per germline (reference sequence). CDR3 sequence: CALWGVQEKLGKKIKVF. The CDR3 DNA is TGTGCCTTGTGGGGGGTGCAAGAAAAGTTGGGCAAAAAAATCAAGGTATTT.

Turning to this clone: A single base is all that separates this from a far larger clone, so a read error is likely. The J gene is TRGJP, the V gene TRGV9. The CDR3 consists of 18 residues. The germline gives CDR1 GITISATS, CDR2 ISYDGTV (reference sequence). J lost 4 bases, V lost 6 bases, and 12 bases had no gene match. This CDR3 reads CALWKKRFQELGKKIKVF. The DNA for the CDR3 is TGTGCCTTGTGGAAGAAGCGATTCCAAGAGTTGGGCAAAAAAATCAAGGTATTT.

By share, this clone counts as medium-sized. A far more abundant clone sits one base away, making this likely a read error. This sequence joins TRGV2 and TRGJ1 or TRGJ2. The CDR3 totals 14 residues. CDR1 EGSNGY and CDR2 YDSYNSKV come from the germline V gene. CDR3 sequence reads: CAAWDGPVNYKKLF. The CDR3 coding sequence is TGTGCCGCCTGGGACGGGCCGGTGAATTATAAGAAACTCTTT.

The table lists this clone with a few counts. TCRdb has a much larger clone's protein, which differs at residue 5 from the translation of this DNA, likely because of a read error; what is shown is the protein translated from the DNA. The rearrangement links TRGV2 to TRGJ1 or TRGJ2. CDR3 length equals 13 residues. Germline V gene lookup returns CDR1 EGSNGY and CDR2 YDSYNSKV. CDR3 protein: CATWGGNYYKKLF. CDR3 nucleotides: TGTGCCACCTGGGGCGGGAACTATTATAAGAAACTCTTT.

Comments on this clone: For this DNA, TCRdb reports the protein of a much larger clone, which diverges at residue 8, most likely from a read error; the protein presented here is translated directly from the DNA. The V and J genes are TRGV9 and TRGJP. Germline-derived CDR1 and CDR2 are GITISATS and ISYDGTV (reference sequence). The CDR3 contains 16 residues. Here the CDR3 DNA reads TGTGCCTTGTGGGAGCATCAAGGGTTGGGCAAAAAAATCAAGGTATTT. This encodes CALWEHQGLGKKIKVF.

This clone has a handful of counts. A read error likely explains this, since a far larger clone differs by one base. Other DNA sequences in the same sample also yield this CDR3. The chain couples TRGV9 to TRGJP. Per the germline V gene, CDR1 is GITISATS and CDR2 is ISYDGTV (reference sequence). The CDR3 spans 16 residues. CDR3 region: CALWEVLELGKKIKVF. DNA of the CDR3: TGTGCCCTGTGGGAGGTGTTGGAGTTGGGCAAAAAAATCAAGGTATTT.

Points on this clone: TCRdb assigns this DNA the protein of a much larger clone, which departs from its translation at residue 14; this likely reflects a read error, and the protein shown comes from translating the DNA. The chain joins TRGV9 to TRGJP. The CDR3 has 16 amino acids. The germline V gene has CDR1 GITISATS and CDR2 ISYDGTV (reference sequence). The CDR3 sequence is CALWEASELGKKIRVF. CDR3 nucleotide sequence: TGTGCCTTGTGGGAGGCGAGTGAGTTGGGCAAAAAAATCAGGGTATTT.

Note on this clone: A far larger clone is a single base away, which makes a read error likely. Within the sample, other DNA sequences also encode this same CDR3. The chain recombines TRGV9 with TRGJP. The CDR3 sequence is 15 residues long. The germline gives CDR1 GITISATS, CDR2 ISYDGTV (reference sequence). CDR3 protein: CALWDRQLGKKIKVF. DNA of the CDR3: TGTGCATTGTGGGATCGTCAGTTGGGCAAAAAAATCAAGGTATTT.

Sample share makes this clone medium-sized. A clone one base away is much larger, so this may be a read error. This specimen includes other DNA sequences encoding the same CDR3. The rearrangement joins TRGV8 to TRGJ1 or TRGJ2. The CDR3 loop spans 10 amino acids. V gave up 9 bases and J gave up 9 bases; unmatched junction bases: 8. Germline CDR1 VENAVY, CDR2 YDSYNSRV. In nucleotides, the CDR3 is TGTGCCACCCCCCTCCGTAAGAAACTCTTT. It is translated as CATPLRKKLF.

Comments on this clone: A far more abundant clone sits one base away, making this likely a read error. The identical CDR3 is also encoded by other nucleotide sequences in the sample. V is TRGV9 and J is TRGJ1 or TRGJ2. CDR1 GITISATS and CDR2 ISYDGTV come from the germline V gene (reference sequence). The CDR3 loop spans 11 amino acids. V lost 2 bases, J lost 8 bases, and 3 bases stayed unmatched. The CDR3 loop is CALWEANKKLF. The DNA of the CDR3 is TGTGCCTTGTGGGAGGCCAATAAGAAACTCTTT.